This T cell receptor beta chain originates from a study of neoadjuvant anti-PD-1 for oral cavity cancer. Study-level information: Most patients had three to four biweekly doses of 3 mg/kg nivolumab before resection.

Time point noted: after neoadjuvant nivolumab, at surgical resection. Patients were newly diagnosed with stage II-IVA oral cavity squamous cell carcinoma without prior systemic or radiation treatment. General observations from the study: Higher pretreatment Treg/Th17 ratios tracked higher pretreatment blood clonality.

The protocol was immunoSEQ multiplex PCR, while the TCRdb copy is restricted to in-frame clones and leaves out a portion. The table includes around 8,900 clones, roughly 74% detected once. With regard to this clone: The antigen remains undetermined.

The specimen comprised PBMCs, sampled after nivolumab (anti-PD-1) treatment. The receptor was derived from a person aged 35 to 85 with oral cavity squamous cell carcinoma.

Here the CDR3 reads CATRRVDNQPQHF. Here the CDR3 DNA reads TGTGCCACCAGGAGGGTGGACAATCAGCCCCAGCATTTT. The chain employs TRBV10-3 and TRBJ1-5; D gene unclear. Trimming stripped 10 bases from V and 3 bases from J, with 13 bases between. Germline-derived CDR1 and CDR2 are ENHRY and SYGVKD. This CDR3 comprises 13 residues.